A selection of T cell receptor beta chains follows, all from one sample in a study of T cell responses to AZD1222 COVID-19 vaccine. Using immunoSEQ multiplex PCR, the repertoire was profiled, and TCRdb retains in-frame clones only, with some absent. The sample has roughly 80,000 clones; roughly 90% are singletons. The sequencing used peripheral blood, collected on day 0 of MenACWY control vaccination. The origin of the receptors is an adult in good health. Both conserved end residues are part of each CDR3. D genes are given only for firm matches. Expanded clones are given a class, and other clones once, few, many or no size at all.

j_call	v_call	d_call	clone_size	cdr3_length	cdr3_aa	cdr3_nt
TRBJ1-1	TRBV18	NA	NA	14	CASSPQGVSTEAFF	TGTGCCAGCTCACCTCAGGGAGTAAGCACTGAAGCTTTCTTT
TRBJ2-7	TRBV5-1	NA	NA	17	CASSLGRRETQSYEQYF	TGCGCCAGCAGCTTGGGACGACGGGAGACACAATCCTACGAGCAGTACTTC
TRBJ1-4	TRBV6-5	NA	NA	13	CATCYGPNEKLFF	TGTGCCACCTGTTATGGTCCTAATGAAAAACTGTTTTTT
TRBJ1-2	TRBV29-1	NA	NA	17	CSVEENEGTDNHYGYTF	TGCAGCGTTGAAGAAAACGAAGGGACGGATAATCACTATGGCTACACCTTC
TRBJ2-7	TRBV7-5	NA	NA	14	CARRAGTSRSEQYF	TGTGCCAGAAGGGCCGGGACTAGCAGGTCGGAGCAGTACTTC
TRBJ2-2	TRBV27	TRBD2	few	17	CASSLVASGGYTGELFF	TGTGCCAGCAGTTTAGTTGCTAGCGGGGGCTACACCGGGGAGCTGTTTTTT
TRBJ1-2	TRBV19	TRBD1	few	19	CASFHLTGGLSSLGYGYTF	TGTGCCAGTTTCCATCTTACAGGGGGCTTATCTTCACTCGGCTATGGCTACACCTTC
TRBJ2-3	TRBV30	NA	NA	13	CARALSFTDTQYF	TGTGCCCGGGCTCTCAGTTTCACAGATACGCAGTATTTT
TRBJ1-2	TRBV25-1	NA	NA	15	CASKSSDGTNYGYTF	TGTGCCAGCAAGTCGAGTGACGGTACTAACTATGGCTACACCTTC
TRBJ2-2	TRBV23-1	NA	few	16	CASSQSPQGGTGELFF	TGCGCCAGCAGTCAATCTCCCCAGGGTGGGACCGGGGAGCTGTTTTTT
TRBJ1-1	TRBV6-2/TRBV6-3	NA	NA	14	CASSPGVPRTEAFF	TGTGCCAGCAGCCCAGGGGTCCCGCGGACCGAAGCTTTCTTT
TRBJ2-7	TRBV7-8	NA	NA	15	CASSSRDTLTYEQYF	TGTGCCAGCAGCTCCCGGGACACCCTAACCTACGAGCAGTACTTC
TRBJ1-1	TRBV5-1	NA	NA	13	CASSHGGWTEAFF	TGCGCCAGCAGTCACGGGGGGTGGACTGAAGCTTTCTTT
TRBJ2-3	TRBV3-1/TRBV3-2	TRBD2	NA	16	CASSQGRGGPLYTQYF	TGTGCCAGCAGCCAGGGGCGGGGGGGCCCCTTATATACGCAGTATTTT
TRBJ2-1	TRBV5-4	TRBD1	NA	15	CASSPDREVGNEQFF	TGTGCCAGCAGCCCGGACAGGGAAGTAGGCAATGAGCAGTTCTTC
TRBJ2-7	TRBV2	TRBD2	NA	18	CASTSSRGGPSISYEQYF	TGTGCCAGCACCTCATCCCGGGGAGGGCCGTCGATCTCCTACGAGCAGTACTTC
TRBJ1-2	TRBV3-1/TRBV3-2	NA	NA	17	CASSQEGKGRLHYGYTF	TGTGCCAGCAGCCAAGAGGGAAAGGGTCGCCTACACTATGGCTACACCTTC
TRBJ2-3	TRBV7-2	TRBD2	few	16	CASSLVPSGATDTQYF	TGTGCCAGCAGCTTAGTTCCTAGCGGGGCTACAGATACGCAGTATTTT
TRBJ2-5	TRBV3-1/TRBV3-2	NA	NA	11	CASSGLKTQYF	TGTGCCAGCAGCGGACTTAAGACCCAGTACTTC
TRBJ1-4	TRBV4-1	TRBD1	NA	16	CASSQRGRDSNEKLFF	TGCGCCAGCAGCCAACGAGGTCGGGACAGCAATGAAAAACTGTTTTTT
TRBJ1-2	TRBV6-5	NA	NA	13	CASGKGGIYGYTF	TGTGCCAGCGGAAAGGGGGGAATCTATGGCTACACCTTC
TRBJ2-7	TRBV11-2	NA	NA	15	CASSLRTVGSYEQYF	TGTGCCAGCAGTTTACGGACAGTGGGCTCCTACGAGCAGTACTTC
TRBJ2-7	TRBV11-3	NA	NA	14	CASSQGTPPYEQYF	TGTGCCAGCAGCCAAGGGACTCCTCCCTACGAGCAGTACTTC
TRBJ1-3	TRBV11-2	NA	NA	15	CASSLFRVSGNTIYF	TGTGCCAGCAGCTTGTTTCGCGTCTCTGGAAACACCATATATTTT